The clone carrying this TCR beta chain was detected only a few times. This record belongs to a study of blood T cell repertoires in COVID-19. Study summary: The cDNA or gDNA used as material had been derived from T cells, B-cell-depleted T cells, or PBMCs.

Using immunoSEQ multiplex PCR, the repertoire was profiled, and TCRdb retains in-frame clones only, with some absent. This sample has about 150,000 clones, with 89% found just once. Germline-derived CDR1 and CDR2 are SNHLY and FYNNEI. V was pared by 1 base and J by 8 bases, with 5 bases between. The CDR3 runs to 12 residues. The rearrangement links TRBV2 to TRBJ1-4; the D is unclear. The specimen was peripheral blood. The source of this sequence is a man in his sixties with acute or convalescent COVID-19. CDR3 DNA sequence: TGTGCCAGCAGTGAAGACCTAGAAAAACTGTTTTTT. Translation: CASSEDLEKLFF.